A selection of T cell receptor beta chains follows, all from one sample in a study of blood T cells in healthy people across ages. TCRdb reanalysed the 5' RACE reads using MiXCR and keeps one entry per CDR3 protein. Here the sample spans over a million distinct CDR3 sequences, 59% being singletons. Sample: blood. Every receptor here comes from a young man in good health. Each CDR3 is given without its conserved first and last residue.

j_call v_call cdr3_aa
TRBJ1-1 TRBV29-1 SAATGGDTEAF
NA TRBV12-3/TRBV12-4 ASSVSGGLQETQY
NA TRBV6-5 ASSGTRAYEQY
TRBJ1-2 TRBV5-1 ASRETVGYT
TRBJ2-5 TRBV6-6 ASSYYRGETQY
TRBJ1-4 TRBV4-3 ASSHEEKLF
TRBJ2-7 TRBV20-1 SALADYEQY
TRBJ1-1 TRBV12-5 ASGLPIGSYTEAF
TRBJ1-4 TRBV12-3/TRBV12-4 ASSVTGFREKLF
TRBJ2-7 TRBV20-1 SARNYGLGLLPNEQY
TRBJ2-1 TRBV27 ASSYDHSGRSGVYNEQF
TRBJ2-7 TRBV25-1 ASSESRVVSYEQY
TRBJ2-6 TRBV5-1 ASSLGDRINSGANVLT
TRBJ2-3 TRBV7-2 ASSDQNTDTQY
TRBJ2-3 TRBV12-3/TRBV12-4 ASSLGFSTDTEY
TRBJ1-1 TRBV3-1 ASSLKQGTEAF
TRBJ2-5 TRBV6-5 ASSYLGLGVQETQY
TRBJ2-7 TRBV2 ASRWQGSYEQY
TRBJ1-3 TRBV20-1 SARDIQGIDVSGNTIY
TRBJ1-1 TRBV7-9 ASTIDRVNEAF
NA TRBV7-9 ASSPSAGYEQY
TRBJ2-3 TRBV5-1 ASSSPSQRGTDTQY
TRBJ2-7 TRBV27 ASSFGGDPAYEQY
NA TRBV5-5 ASSLEPWTGGYEQY
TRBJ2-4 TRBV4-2 ASSFVGEWTKNIQY
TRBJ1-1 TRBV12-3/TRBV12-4 ASSLIGGETEAF
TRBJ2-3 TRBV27 ASSLSKGLAGGTDTQY
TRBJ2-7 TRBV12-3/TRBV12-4 ASAISYEQY
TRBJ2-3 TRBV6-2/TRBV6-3 ASSSTGGSDTQY
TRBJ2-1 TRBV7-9 ATGGTSGRNYNEQF
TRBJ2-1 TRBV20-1 SARVGRGDNEQF
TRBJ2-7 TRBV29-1 SVESAGIIYEQY
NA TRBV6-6 ASLMDGSETQY
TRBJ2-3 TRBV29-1 SVELPTITDTQY
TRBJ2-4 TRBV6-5 ASSYRGFDGQY
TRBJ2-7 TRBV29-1 SVETGTGPYEQY
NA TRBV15 ATSAGGLYEQY
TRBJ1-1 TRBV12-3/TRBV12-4 ASRTNRGQTEAF
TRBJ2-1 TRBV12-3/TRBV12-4 ASSFPGLANEQF
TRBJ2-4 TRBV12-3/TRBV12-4 ASSLREGKNIQY
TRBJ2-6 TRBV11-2 ASSSTISGANVLT
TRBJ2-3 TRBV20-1 SPGLAGMADTQY
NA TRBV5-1 ASSWRDRGYEQY
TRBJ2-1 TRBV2 ASRTSGGAGEQF
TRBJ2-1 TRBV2 ARTKERELVGNEQF
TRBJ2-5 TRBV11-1 ASRPSGGTQY
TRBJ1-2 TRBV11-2 ASSLDLDRGPGYT
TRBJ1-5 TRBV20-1 SASDIGQPQH
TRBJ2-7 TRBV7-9 ASSRRLAGTPYEQY
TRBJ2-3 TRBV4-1 ASSQGWILPDTQY
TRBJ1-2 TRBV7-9 ASSLAEDSYGYT
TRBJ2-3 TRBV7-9 ASSPEERDTDTQY
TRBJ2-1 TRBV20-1 SAGGIVGYNYNEQF
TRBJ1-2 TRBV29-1 SVDGGRSYGYT